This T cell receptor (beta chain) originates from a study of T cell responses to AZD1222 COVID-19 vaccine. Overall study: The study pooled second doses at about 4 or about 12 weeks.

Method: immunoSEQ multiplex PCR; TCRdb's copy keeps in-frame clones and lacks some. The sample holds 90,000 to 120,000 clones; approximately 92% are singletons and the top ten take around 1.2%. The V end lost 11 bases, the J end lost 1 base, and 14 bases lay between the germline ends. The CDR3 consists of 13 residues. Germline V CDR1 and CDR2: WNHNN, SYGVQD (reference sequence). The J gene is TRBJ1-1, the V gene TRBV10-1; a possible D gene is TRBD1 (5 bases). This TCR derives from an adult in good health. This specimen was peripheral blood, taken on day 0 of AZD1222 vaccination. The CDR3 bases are TGCGCCGGCTCGGGACTCCGGAACACTGAAGCTTTCTTT. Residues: CAGSGLRNTEAFF.